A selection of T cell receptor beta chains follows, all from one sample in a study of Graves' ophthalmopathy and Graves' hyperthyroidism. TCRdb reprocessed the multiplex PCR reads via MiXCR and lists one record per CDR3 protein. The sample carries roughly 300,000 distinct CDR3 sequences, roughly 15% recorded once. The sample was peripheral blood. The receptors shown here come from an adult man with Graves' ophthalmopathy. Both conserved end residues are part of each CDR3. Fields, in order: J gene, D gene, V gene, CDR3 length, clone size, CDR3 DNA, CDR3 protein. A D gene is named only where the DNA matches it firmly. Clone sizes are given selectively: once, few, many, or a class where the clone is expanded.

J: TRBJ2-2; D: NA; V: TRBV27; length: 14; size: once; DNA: TGTGCCAGCAGCTGGGGCAGGCAGCCCGGGGAGCTGTTTTTT; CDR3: CASSWGRQPGELFF
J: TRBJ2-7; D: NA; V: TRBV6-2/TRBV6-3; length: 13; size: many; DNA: TGTGCCAGCAGGGTCGGGACTTCTGGCGAGCAGTACTTC; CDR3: CASRVGTSGEQYF
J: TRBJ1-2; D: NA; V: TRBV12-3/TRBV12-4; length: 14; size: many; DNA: TGTGCCAGCAGTTTAGGTACAGGGACCTATGGCTACACCTTC; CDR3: CASSLGTGTYGYTF
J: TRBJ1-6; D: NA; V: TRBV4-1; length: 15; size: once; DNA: TGCGCCAGCAGCCAAGTGTGGACAGACAACGGACCCCTCCACTTT; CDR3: CASSQVWTDNGPLHF
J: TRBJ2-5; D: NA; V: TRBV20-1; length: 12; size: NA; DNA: TGCAGTGCTAGTCTCATGCAAGAGACCCAGTACTTC; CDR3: CSASLMQETQYF
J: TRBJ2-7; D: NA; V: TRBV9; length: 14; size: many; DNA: TGTGCCAGCAGCCTGGGACGAGGAAGAGACGAGCAGTACTTC; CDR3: CASSLGRGRDEQYF
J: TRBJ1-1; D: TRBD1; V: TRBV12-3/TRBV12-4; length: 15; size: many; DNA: TGTGCCAGCAGTTCCTCGGGACAGATAAACACTGAAGCTTTCTTT; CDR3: CASSSSGQINTEAFF
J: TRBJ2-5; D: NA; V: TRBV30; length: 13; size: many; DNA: TGTGCCTGGGCGGACAGTAACCAAGAGACCCAGTACTTC; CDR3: CAWADSNQETQYF
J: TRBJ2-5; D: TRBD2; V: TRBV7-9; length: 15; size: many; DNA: TGTGCCAGCAGCCTACGAGCGGGAGAGGTGGAGACCCAGTACTTC; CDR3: CASSLRAGEVETQYF
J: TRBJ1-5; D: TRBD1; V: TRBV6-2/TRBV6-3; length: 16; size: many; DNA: TGTGCCAGCAGTTACTCGAAGGACAGGGGAAATCAGCCCCAGCATTTT; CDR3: CASSYSKDRGNQPQHF
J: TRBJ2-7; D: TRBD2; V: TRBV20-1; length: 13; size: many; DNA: TGCAGTGCTAGAGTAAGCGGGATCCACGAGCAGTACTTC; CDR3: CSARVSGIHEQYF
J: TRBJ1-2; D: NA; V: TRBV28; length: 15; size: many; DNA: TGTGCCAGCAGTTTTTTCTGGGGGTCCAACTATGGCTACACCTTC; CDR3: CASSFFWGSNYGYTF
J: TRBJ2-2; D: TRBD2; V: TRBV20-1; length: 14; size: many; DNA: TGCAGTGCTAGTCGACCGGGACTAGCGTGGGAGCTGTTTTTT; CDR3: CSASRPGLAWELFF
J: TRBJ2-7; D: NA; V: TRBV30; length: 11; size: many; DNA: TGTGCCTGGGGATACTCCTACGAGCAGTACTTC; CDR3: CAWGYSYEQYF
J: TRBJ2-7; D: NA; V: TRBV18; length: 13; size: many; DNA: TGTGCCAGCTCACCAGGGACAATCTACGAGCAGTACTTC; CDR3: CASSPGTIYEQYF
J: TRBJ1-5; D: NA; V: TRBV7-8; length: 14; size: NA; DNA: TGTGCCAGCAGCTTTAGGTTTGAGAATCAGCCCCAGCATTTT; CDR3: CASSFRFENQPQHF
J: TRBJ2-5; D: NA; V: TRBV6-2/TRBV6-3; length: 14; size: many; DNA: TGTGCCAGCAGTCAGCCGGACCAAGGAGAGACCCAGTACTTC; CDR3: CASSQPDQGETQYF
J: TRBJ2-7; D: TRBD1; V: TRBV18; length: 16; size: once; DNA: TGTGCCAGCTCACCACTCAAGGCAGGGGGAATCTACGAGCAGTACTTC; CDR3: CASSPLKAGGIYEQYF
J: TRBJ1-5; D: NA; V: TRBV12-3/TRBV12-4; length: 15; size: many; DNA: TGTGCCAGCACCTTTGCCGGGGGCGGGTTACAGCCCCAGCATTTT; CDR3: CASTFAGGGLQPQHF
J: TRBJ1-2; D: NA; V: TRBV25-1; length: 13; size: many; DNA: TGTGCCAGCAGTGATACAGGGTCGGGTGGCTACACCTTC; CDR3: CASSDTGSGGYTF
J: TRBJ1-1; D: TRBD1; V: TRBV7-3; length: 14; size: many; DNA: TGTGCCAGCAGCTCGACAGGGGGAGAGACTGAAGCTTTCTTT; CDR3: CASSSTGGETEAFF
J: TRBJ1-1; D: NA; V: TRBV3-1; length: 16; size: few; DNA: TGTGCCAGCAGCCAAGATAAAGGAACAATGAACACTGAAGCTTTCTTT; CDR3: CASSQDKGTMNTEAFF
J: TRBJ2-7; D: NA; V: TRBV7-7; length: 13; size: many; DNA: TGTGCTAGCAGCGTCACCCTAGACTACGAGCAGTACTTC; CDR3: CASSVTLDYEQYF
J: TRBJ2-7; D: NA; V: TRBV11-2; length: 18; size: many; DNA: TGTGCCAGCAGCTCCCGACGTCCGGGTCAGACAACTCATTACGAGCAGTACTTC; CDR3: CASSSRRPGQTTHYEQYF
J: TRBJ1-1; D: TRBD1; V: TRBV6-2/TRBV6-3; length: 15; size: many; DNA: TGTGCCAGCAGTTATTCGCGTGCAGGGGGCACTGAAGCTTTCTTT; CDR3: CASSYSRAGGTEAFF
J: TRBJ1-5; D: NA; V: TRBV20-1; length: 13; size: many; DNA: TGCAGTGCTAGAGTCGGCTTGAATCAGCCCCAGCATTTT; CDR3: CSARVGLNQPQHF
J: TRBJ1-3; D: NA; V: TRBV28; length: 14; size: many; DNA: TGTGCCAGCAGTTTCATCGGGTCCGGAAACACCATATATTTT; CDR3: CASSFIGSGNTIYF
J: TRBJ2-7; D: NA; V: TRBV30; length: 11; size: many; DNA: TGTGCCTGGAGTAAAGCCTACGAGCAGTACTTC; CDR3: CAWSKAYEQYF
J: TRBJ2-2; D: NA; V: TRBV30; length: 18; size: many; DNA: TGTGCCTGGAGTGTACCTCGACCTATGGTCGCGAACACCGGGGAGCTGTTTTTT; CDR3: CAWSVPRPMVANTGELFF
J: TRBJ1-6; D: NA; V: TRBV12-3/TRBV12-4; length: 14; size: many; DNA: TGTGCCAGCCGCGGGGAGGGCGGAAATTCACCCCTCCACTTT; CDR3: CASRGEGGNSPLHF
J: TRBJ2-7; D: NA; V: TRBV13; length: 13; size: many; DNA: TGTGCCAGCAGCTTAGGCAGAGGGGCCGAGCAGTACTTC; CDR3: CASSLGRGAEQYF
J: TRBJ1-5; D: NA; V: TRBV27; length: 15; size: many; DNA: TGTGCCAGCAGTTTCTCGGGGGTCCCCAATCAGCCCCAGCATTTT; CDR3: CASSFSGVPNQPQHF
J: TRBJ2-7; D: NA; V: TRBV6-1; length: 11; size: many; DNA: TGTGCCAGCAGTGCCGGAGGCGAGCAGTACTTC; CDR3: CASSAGGEQYF
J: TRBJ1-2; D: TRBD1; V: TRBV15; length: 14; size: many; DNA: TGTGCCACCAGCAGAGAAGGGGGCGGCTATGGCTACACCTTC; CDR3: CATSREGGGYGYTF
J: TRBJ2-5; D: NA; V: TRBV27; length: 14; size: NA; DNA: TGTGCCAGCAGTTTCGGATTTGACAGAAAGACCCAGTACTTC; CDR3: CASSFGFDRKTQYF
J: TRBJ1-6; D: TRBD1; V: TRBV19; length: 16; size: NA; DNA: TGTGCCAGTAGTTCGAGACAGGGGGCCTATAATTCACCCCTCCACTTT; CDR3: CASSSRQGAYNSPLHF
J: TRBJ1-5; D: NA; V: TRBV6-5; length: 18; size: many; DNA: TGTGCCAGCAGTTACTACCCGGGGGGGGCCGGTTTCAATCAGCCCCAGCATTTT; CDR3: CASSYYPGGAGFNQPQHF
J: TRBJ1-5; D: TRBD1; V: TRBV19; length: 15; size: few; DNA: TGTGCCAGTAGTATGACAGGGGGAGTGGGGCAGCCCCAGCATTTT; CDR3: CASSMTGGVGQPQHF
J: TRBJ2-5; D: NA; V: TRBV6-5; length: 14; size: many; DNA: TGTGCCAGCAGGGGGGGAGGAGGGGCAGAGACCCAGTACTTC; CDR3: CASRGGGGAETQYF
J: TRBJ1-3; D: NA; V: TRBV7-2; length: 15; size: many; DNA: TGTGCCAGCAGCTGGGGATCTTCCTCTGGAAACACCATATATTTT; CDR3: CASSWGSSSGNTIYF
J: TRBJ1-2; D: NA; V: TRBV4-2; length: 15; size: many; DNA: TGTGCCAGCAGCCGGCTAAGACAGGTTTCTTATGGCTACACCTTC; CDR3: CASSRLRQVSYGYTF
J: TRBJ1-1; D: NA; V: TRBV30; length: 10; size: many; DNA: TGTGCCTGGTACGTCACTGAAGCTTTCTTT; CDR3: CAWYVTEAFF
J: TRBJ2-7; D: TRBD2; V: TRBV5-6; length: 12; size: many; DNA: TGTGCCAGCGGAGCGGGAATCTACGAGCAGTACTTC; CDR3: CASGAGIYEQYF
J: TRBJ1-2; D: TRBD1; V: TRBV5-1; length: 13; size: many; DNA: TGCGCCAGCAGAGATTCAGGGGGTGGTGGCTACACCTTC; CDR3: CASRDSGGGGYTF
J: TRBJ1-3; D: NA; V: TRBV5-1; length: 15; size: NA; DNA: TGCGCCAGCAGCCCGGAGGGGGACTCTGGAAACACCATATATTTT; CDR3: CASSPEGDSGNTIYF
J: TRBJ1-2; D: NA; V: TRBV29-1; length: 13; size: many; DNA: TGCAGCGTTGAGGGAGGCTCGGGGCTGGGCTACACCTTC; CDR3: CSVEGGSGLGYTF
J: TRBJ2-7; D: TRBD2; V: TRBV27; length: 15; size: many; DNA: TGTGCCAGCAGGGGGCACATAGCGGGAGGTCGGGAGCAGTACTTC; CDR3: CASRGHIAGGREQYF
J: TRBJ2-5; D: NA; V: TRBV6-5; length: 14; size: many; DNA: TGTGCCAGCAGTTACTCGTGGAGTCAAGAGACCCAGTACTTC; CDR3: CASSYSWSQETQYF
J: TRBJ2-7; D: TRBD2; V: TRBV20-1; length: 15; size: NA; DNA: TGCAGTGCTAGAGGACTAGCGGGAGTCCGGTACGAGCAGTACTTC; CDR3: CSARGLAGVRYEQYF
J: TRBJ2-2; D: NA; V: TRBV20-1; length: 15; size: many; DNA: TGCAGTGCTAGTATAGACGCCACGAACACCGGGGAGCTGTTTTTT; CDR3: CSASIDATNTGELFF
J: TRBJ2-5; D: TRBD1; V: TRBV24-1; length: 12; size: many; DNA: TGTGCCACCAGTGATCTTAGGACAGGCCCGTACTTC; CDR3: CATSDLRTGPYF
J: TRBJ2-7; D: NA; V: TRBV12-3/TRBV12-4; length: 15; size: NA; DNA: TGTGCCAGCAGGCTCGGGAGAGGAGGAAACTACGAGCGGTGCTTC; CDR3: CASRLGRGGNYERCF
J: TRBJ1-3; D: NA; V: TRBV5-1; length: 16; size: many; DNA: TGCGCCAGCAGCCCACGGACGGCGTCCTCTGGAAACACCATATATTTT; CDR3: CASSPRTASSGNTIYF
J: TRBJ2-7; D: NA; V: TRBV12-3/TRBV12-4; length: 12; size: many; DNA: TGTGCCAGCAGTTCAGTCCCCTACGAGCAGTACTTC; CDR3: CASSSVPYEQYF
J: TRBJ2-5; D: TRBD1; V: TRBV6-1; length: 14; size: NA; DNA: TGTGCCAGCACCACTGGACAGGGTTATGAGACCCAGCAATTC; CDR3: CASTTGQGYETQQF
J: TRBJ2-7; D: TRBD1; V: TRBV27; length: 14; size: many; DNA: TGTGCCAGCAGTTTTTGGGACAGGCCCTACGAGCAGTACTTC; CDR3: CASSFWDRPYEQYF
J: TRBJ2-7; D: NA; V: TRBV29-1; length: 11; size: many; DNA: TGCAGCGTTTGGCCAGGGGACGAGCAGTACTTC; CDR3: CSVWPGDEQYF
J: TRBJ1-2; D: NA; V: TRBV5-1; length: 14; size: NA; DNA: TGCGCCAGCAGCTTGGCAGGCGGGTTTGATGGCTACAACTTC; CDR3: CASSLAGGFDGYNF
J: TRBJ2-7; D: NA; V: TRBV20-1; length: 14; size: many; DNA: TGCAGTGCTAGAGTCCTGGTCAGGGGTATCGAGCAGTACTTC; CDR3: CSARVLVRGIEQYF
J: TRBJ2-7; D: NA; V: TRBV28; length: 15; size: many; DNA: TGTGCCAGCAGCCGAACCGGGACATACACCTACGAGCAGTACTTC; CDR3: CASSRTGTYTYEQYF